A selection of T cell receptor beta chains follows, all from one sample in a study of blood T cell repertoires in COVID-19. Only in-frame clones appear in the TCRdb table, and some are missing; sequencing was by immunoSEQ multiplex PCR. The table shows 150,000 to 190,000 clones, with 80% to 90% occurring only once. The sample taken for sequencing was peripheral blood. Source of these receptors: a woman aged 40 to 50 with acute or convalescent COVID-19. Each CDR3 is given with its conserved first and last residue. A D gene is named only where the DNA matches it firmly. The listing skips clone size in some rows; elsewhere it reads once, few, many or a size class.

- - TRBJ1-4 TRBV6-5 14 CASSPGWVDEKLFF TGTGCCAGCAGCCCCGGGTGGGTCGATGAAAAACTGTTTTTT
- - TRBJ1-6 TRBV19 13 CASRDRSNSPLHF TGTGCCAGTCGAGACAGAAGTAATTCACCCCTCCACTTT
- - TRBJ2-1 TRBV6-5 14 CASSYSLSDNEQFF TGTGCCAGCAGTTACTCGTTGTCCGACAATGAGCAGTTCTTC
- - TRBJ2-2 TRBV7-7 13 CASSLGPHGELFF TGTGCCAGCAGCTTAGGGCCTCACGGGGAGCTGTTTTTT
TRBD1 - TRBJ1-1 TRBV27 13 CASSSLKGAEAFF TGTGCCAGCAGCTCCTTGAAGGGGGCGGAAGCTTTCTTT
TRBD1 - TRBJ2-7 TRBV11-1 14 CASSLGDRVYEQYF TGTGCCAGCAGCTTAGGGGACAGGGTGTACGAGCAGTACTTC
- - TRBJ2-2 TRBV7-9 14 CASSLAPGSGELFF TGTGCCAGCAGCTTAGCTCCCGGTTCCGGGGAGCTGTTTTTT
TRBD2 once TRBJ2-2 TRBV7-2 17 CASSLVPTSGSTGELFF TGTGCCAGCAGCTTAGTTCCCACTAGCGGAAGCACCGGGGAGCTGTTTTTT
- - TRBJ2-7 TRBV5-4 13 CASSLQGSYEQYF TGTGCCAGCAGCTTGCAGGGCTCCTACGAGCAGTACTTC
TRBD2 - TRBJ2-7 TRBV12-3/TRBV12-4 12 CASSFPGGPQYF TGTGCCAGCAGTTTCCCGGGGGGGCCCCAGTACTTC
TRBD2 - TRBJ2-3 TRBV5-1 15 CASRSSGRLTDTQYF TGCGCCAGCAGAAGTAGCGGGAGGCTCACAGATACGCAGTATTTT
- - TRBJ1-1 TRBV11-2 14 CASSLAWQGSLAFF TGTGCCAGCAGCTTAGCATGGCAGGGAAGTTTAGCTTTCTTT
TRBD2 - TRBJ2-3 TRBV19 15 CASSLVTSAGYTQYF TGTGCCAGTAGTCTGGTGACTAGCGCCGGCTATACGCAGTATTTT
TRBD1 - TRBJ1-2 TRBV5-1 15 CASSSPGQGYYGYTF TGCGCCAGCAGCTCACCGGGACAGGGGTACTATGGCTACACCTTC
TRBD1 - TRBJ1-5 TRBV28 15 CASSYGTGVYQPQHF TGTGCCAGCAGTTACGGGACAGGGGTTTATCAGCCCCAGCATTTT
- - TRBJ2-7 TRBV7-8 12 CASSRVAYEQYF TGTGCCAGCAGCAGAGTAGCCTACGAGCAGTACTTC
TRBD1 - TRBJ2-3 TRBV9 16 CASSDNPGQVPDTQYF TGTGCCAGCAGCGACAATCCGGGACAGGTCCCAGATACGCAGTATTTT
- - TRBJ1-1 TRBV18 15 CASSPLLGVNTEAFF TGTGCCAGCTCACCACTGCTCGGGGTGAACACTGAAGCTTTCTTT
TRBD2 - TRBJ2-7 TRBV5-1 15 CASRLLGTTDYEQYF TGCGCCAGCAGACTCCTCGGGACTACCGACTACGAGCAGTACTTC
TRBD2 - TRBJ2-1 TRBV12-3/TRBV12-4 11 CASSLGTSKFF TGTGCCAGCAGCCTCGGGACTAGTAAGTTCTTC
TRBD1 - TRBJ1-2 TRBV9 15 CASSARGQDNYGYTF TGTGCCAGCAGCGCACGAGGACAGGATAACTATGGCTACACCTTC
- - TRBJ2-3 TRBV16 15 CASSQSGGVMDTQYF TGTGCCAGCAGCCAATCGGGCGGGGTTATGGATACGCAGTATTTT
- - TRBJ2-5 TRBV11-3 12 CASSPGWETQYF TGTGCCAGCAGCCCAGGGTGGGAGACCCAGTACTTC
TRBD1 few TRBJ1-6 TRBV6-5 15 CASSPGGSYNSPLHF TGTGCCAGCAGCCCAGGGGGCTCCTATAATTCACCCCTCCACTTT
TRBD2 - TRBJ2-1 TRBV6-2/TRBV6-3 21 CASSYPTSGGFFGHVYNEQFF TGTGCCAGCAGTTACCCGACTAGCGGGGGATTCTTCGGACATGTCTACAATGAGCAGTTCTTC
TRBD1 - TRBJ2-3 TRBV28 15 CASSPRGQQTDTQYF TGTGCCAGCAGTCCCCGGGGACAGCAGACAGATACGCAGTATTTT
- - TRBJ2-6 TRBV4-1 18 CASSQDRFLGSGANVLTF TGCGCCAGCAGCCAAGATCGGTTTCTTGGCTCTGGGGCCAACGTCCTGACTTTC
TRBD1 few TRBJ2-1 TRBV5-4 15 CASSSGTGGYNEQFF TGTGCCAGCAGCTCCGGGACAGGGGGTTACAATGAGCAGTTCTTC
- - TRBJ2-3 TRBV24-1 16 CATSDARTASTDTQYF TGTGCCACCAGTGATGCTAGGACTGCTAGCACAGATACGCAGTATTTT
TRBD2 few TRBJ2-1 TRBV7-3 15 CARLPPSGSIGEQFF TGTGCCAGACTTCCCCCTAGCGGGAGTATCGGTGAGCAGTTCTTC
TRBD2 - TRBJ2-3 TRBV7-3 15 CASSLSGRAADTQYF TGTGCCAGCAGCTTAAGCGGGAGGGCCGCAGATACGCAGTATTTT
TRBD1 - TRBJ2-7 TRBV5-1 17 CASSFTDRVISTYEQYF TGCGCCAGCAGCTTTACGGACAGGGTGATATCAACCTACGAGCAGTACTTC
TRBD1 - TRBJ1-2 TRBV7-6 14 CASSPAGTDYGYTF TGTGCCAGCAGCCCGGCCGGGACAGACTATGGCTACACCTTC
TRBD1 - TRBJ1-1 TRBV18 16 CASSPVRTGKVTEAFF TGTGCCAGCTCACCCGTAAGGACAGGGAAGGTGACTGAAGCTTTCTTT
- few TRBJ1-2 TRBV2 10 CASSLDGYTF TGTGCCAGCAGCCTAGATGGCTACACCTTC
- - TRBJ1-4 TRBV19 13 CASRWTLSEKLFF TGTGCCAGTAGGTGGACTCTAAGTGAAAAACTGTTTTTT
- - TRBJ1-5 TRBV28 15 CASSLFSGFSQPQHF TGTGCCAGCAGTTTATTTTCGGGGTTTAGTCAGCCCCAGCATTTT
TRBD1 - TRBJ1-1 TRBV2 16 CASKYPSQGVNTEAFF TGTGCCAGCAAATACCCATCCCAGGGGGTGAACACTGAAGCTTTCTTT
- - TRBJ1-6 TRBV2 16 CASSRSPGHSQSPLHF TGTGCCAGCAGTAGAAGTCCGGGACATTCTCAATCACCCCTCCACTTT
- - TRBJ1-2 TRBV3-1/TRBV3-2 14 CASSQEIYGAGYTF TGTGCCAGCAGCCAAGAAATTTACGGTGCCGGCTACACCTTC
- - TRBJ1-1 TRBV28 13 CASSLTDSTEAFF TGTGCCAGCAGCCTGACGGACAGCACTGAAGCTTTCTTT
TRBD2 - TRBJ2-1 TRBV6-4 17 CASSEASGRWSYNEQFF TGTGCCAGCAGTGAGGCTAGCGGGAGATGGTCCTACAATGAGCAGTTCTTC
- - TRBJ2-4 TRBV7-9 15 CASSLYTGAKNIQYF TGTGCCAGCAGCTTATATACGGGTGCCAAAAACATTCAGTACTTC
- few TRBJ2-3 TRBV6-4 13 CASSDGGTDTQYF TGTGCCAGCAGTGATGGAGGCACAGATACGCAGTATTTT
TRBD1 once TRBJ2-7 TRBV5-6 17 CASSPGFGTGTSYEQYF TGTGCCAGCAGCCCCGGATTTGGGACAGGGACTTCCTACGAGCAGTACTTC